These 29 T cell receptor beta chains came from one sample sequenced in a study of blood T cells in healthy people across ages. PCR was performed a second time for about 7 to 11 cycles using a sample-barcoded 5' primer and a J-beta primer mix. TCRdb analysed the 5' RACE reads with MiXCR anew, one entry per CDR3 protein. The sample has a few hundred thousand distinct CDR3 sequences; approximately 52% are singletons. Sequencing was done on a sample of blood. Every receptor here comes from a man in his sixties in good health.

This rearrangement joins TRBV4-3 to TRBJ2-7; 11 bases map to TRBD2. Germline V gives CDR1 LGHNA, CDR2 YSLEER. V lost 3 bases and J lost 3; bases outside the gene matches: 7. CDR3 length: 16 amino acids. Here the CDR3 DNA reads TGCGCCAGCAGCCAGAAGCTCGGGACTAGCGGCTACGAGCAGTACTTC. Its translation: CASSQKLGTSGYEQYF.

This clonotype was detected only a few times. The chain recombines TRBV11-2 with TRBJ1-2; a possible D gene is TRBD1 (5 bases). CDR1 is SGHAT and CDR2 is FQNNGV in the germline V gene. The CDR3 length is 13 residues. The V end lost 0 bases, the J end lost 7 bases, and 9 bases lay between the germline ends. The CDR3 here is CASSLERDLGYTF. The CDR3, as DNA: TGTGCCAGCAGCTTAGAGCGGGACCTTGGCTACACCTTC.

This clonotype has a handful of counts. This rearrangement joins TRBV2 to TRBJ2-1; tentatively, D is TRBD2 (5 bases). The CDR3 sequence is 11 residues long. CDR1 is SNHLY, CDR2 FYNNEI, per germline. V was trimmed by 11 bases and J by 2 bases, leaving 7 bases between them. CDR3 sequence (DNA): TGTGCCGACGGGACCTACAATGAGCAGTTCTTC. Amino acid sequence: CADGTYNEQFF.

This clonotype came up a few times. CDR3 sequence: CSPWGGNSYNEQFF. CDR3 nucleotides: TGCAGTCCTTGGGGGGGCAACTCCTACAATGAGCAGTTCTTC. The chain has TRBV20-1 and TRBJ2-1; TRBD2 is a possible D gene (7 bases). Germline CDR1 is DFQATT and CDR2 is SNEGSKA (reference sequence). CDR3 length: 14 residues. The V end lost 8 bases, the J end lost 0 bases, and 14 bases lay between the germline ends.

The V call is TRBV20-1, the J call TRBJ1-1; unclear D gene. The CDR3 extends over 12 amino acids. V was pared by 6 bases and J by 2 bases, with 10 bases between. Germline V gene lookup returns CDR1 DFQATT and CDR2 SNEGSKA (reference sequence). The CDR3 loop is CSAQHPNTEAFF. The CDR3 nucleotides read TGCAGTGCCCAACATCCCAACACTGAAGCTTTCTTT.

This chain uses TRBV7-2 with TRBJ2-3; 7 nucleotides line up with TRBD1. Trimming took 6 bases from V and 1 from J; bases not matched to a gene: 7. Germline CDR1 reads SGHTA; CDR2 reads FQGNSA. The CDR3 has 15 residues. CDR3 protein: CASSSRQGRTDTQYF. In DNA form, the CDR3 reads TGTGCCAGCAGTTCCCGACAGGGTCGCACAGATACGCAGTATTTT.

This rearrangement joins TRBV6-1 to TRBJ1-2; D is possibly TRBD1 (5 bases). The V end was cut by 3 bases, the J end by 5 bases, with 7 bases between. Germline V CDR1 and CDR2: MNHNS, SASEGT. CDR3 length: 12 residues. The CDR3 loop is CASSDPGYGYTF. CDR3 nucleotides: TGTGCCAGCAGTGACCCAGGGTATGGCTACACCTTC.

For the CDR3, the DNA is TGCAGTGCTAGATCCCCGAGCGGGAGGAGCCATTACGAGCAGTACTTC. Its translation is CSARSPSGRSHYEQYF. This chain links TRBV20-1 with TRBJ2-4; 9 positions match TRBD2. The J call could be wrong; TRBJ2-7 is a better fit for the DNA end. There are 16 residues in the CDR3. Germline V gene sequence: CDR1 DFQATT, CDR2 SNEGSKA (reference sequence).

This chain links TRBV18 with TRBJ1-2; D unclear. The CDR3 has 12 amino acids. Germline V gene data show CDR1 as KGHSH and CDR2 as LQKENI. Trimming cost V 3 bases and J 4 bases, with 6 bases left between them. The CDR3 region is CASSPDLYGYTF. CDR3 bases: TGTGCCAGCTCACCCGACCTCTATGGCTACACCTTC.

The sample holds a few counts of this clonotype. J is TRBJ2-5 and V is TRBV7-2; D not certain. The germline gives CDR1 SGHTA, CDR2 FQGNSA. The CDR3 totals 14 residues. Trimming shortened V by 1 base and J by 4 bases, and 10 bases separated the two germline ends. CDR3 coding DNA: TGTGCCAGCAGCTTAGGGAGCAGCAGAGAGACCCAGTACTTC. Translation: CASSLGSSRETQYF.

The rearrangement uses TRBV25-1 and TRBJ2-3, with TRBD1 identical over 7 bases. Germline V lookup: CDR1 MGHDK, CDR2 SYGVNS. J gave up 3 bases and V 5 bases, and 11 bases lay outside the gene matches. This CDR3 is built from 16 residues. The CDR3 spells CASSPPGRGWTDTQYF. CDR3 nucleotides: TGTGCCAGCAGTCCCCCCGGCAGGGGGTGGACAGATACGCAGTATTTT.

This clonotype was found many times. V is TRBV2 and J is TRBJ1-2, with a possible D match to TRBD1 (5 bases). CDR3 length: 13 amino acids. With 5 bases removed from V and 8 bases from J, the gap between germline ends came to 15 bases. Per the germline V gene, CDR1 is SNHLY and CDR2 is FYNNEI. The CDR3 reads CASSSQITGGYTF. CDR3 nucleotides: TGTGCCAGCAGTTCCCAAATAACAGGAGGCTACACCTTC.

The chain combines TRBV15 with TRBJ2-4; D is ambiguous. The end of the DNA aligns better with TRBJ2-5, so the J call may be wrong. The germline CDR1 and CDR2 sequences are LNHNV and YYDKDF (reference sequence). The CDR3 runs 15 residues. The CDR3 loop is CATSRGPGPEETQYF. DNA for the CDR3: TGTGCCACCAGCAGAGGTCCGGGTCCAGAAGAGACCCAGTACTTC.

This clonotype was detected a few times. V gene TRBV4-3 combines with J gene TRBJ1-2; 11 positions agree with TRBD1. Germline V CDR1 and CDR2: LGHNA, YSLEER. The CDR3 runs to 14 residues. V was clipped by 4 bases and J by 6 bases; unmatched bases: 4. For the CDR3, the DNA is TGCGCCAGCAGCCGGGACAGGGGGAGGAATGGCTACACCTTC. Its translation is CASSRDRGRNGYTF.

The V call is TRBV27, the J call TRBJ2-3; perhaps TRBD2 as D (6 bases). CDR1 and CDR2 from the germline V gene are MNHEY and SMNVEV (reference sequence). This CDR3 spans 17 amino acids. Trimming removed 8 bases from V and 2 bases from J, with 23 bases in between. The CDR3 is CASGSFGAGGPTDTQYF. The CDR3 coding sequence is TGTGCCAGCGGCTCCTTCGGGGCCGGAGGGCCCACAGATACGCAGTATTTT.

V and J are TRBV3-1 and TRBJ2-5; the D gene is possibly TRBD2 (5 bases). Matching the DNA end better, TRBJ2-7 makes the J call doubtful. There are 16 residues in the CDR3. Per germline, CDR1 LGHDT and CDR2 YNNKEL (reference sequence). DNA of the CDR3: TGTGCCAGCAGCCAAGTGTTTGGAGGTGTTGGGAACGAGCAGTACTTC. It is translated as CASSQVFGGVGNEQYF.

The CDR3 sequence is CASSQDRRGAQDTQYF. CDR3 bases: TGTGCCAGCAGCCAAGATCGGCGGGGGGCCCAGGATACGCAGTATTTT. V gene TRBV14 combines with J gene TRBJ2-3; 8 nucleotides line up with TRBD2. The CDR3 has 16 residues. After removal of 0 bases from V and 6 bases from J, the junction contained 8 bases not matched to a gene. Germline values: CDR1 SGHDN, CDR2 FVKESK.

J is TRBJ1-5 and V is TRBV12-3 or TRBV12-4, with 10 bases identical to TRBD1. Germline trimming cut 1 base from V and 11 bases from J; bases unmatched to any gene: 11. The CDR3 runs to 16 residues. CDR3 nucleotides: TGTGCCAGCAGTTTAGATGGGACAGGGGAGGAGGGAACCCAGCATTTT. Protein product: CASSLDGTGEEGTQHF.

In the case of this clonotype: With a much larger clone just one base away, this may be a read error. The gene calls are TRBV6-2 or TRBV6-3 and TRBJ2-1; a possible D gene is TRBD2 (6 bases). The DNA matches TRBJ2-7 better at its end, which makes the J call doubtful. The CDR3 sequence is 13 residues long. CDR1 is MNHEY and CDR2 is SVGEGT in the germline V gene. The CDR3 reads CASRYKVEGWQYF. The CDR3 DNA follows: TGTGCCAGCAGGTACAAGGTGGAGGGATGGCAGTACTTC.

The V and J genes are TRBV28 and TRBJ2-6; D uncertain. The CDR3 extends over 15 amino acids. The V end was cut by 6 bases, the J end by 3 bases, with 12 bases between. Germline assignment: CDR1 MDHEN and CDR2 SYDVKM. CDR3 bases: TGTGCCAGCAGCCGTGTCACGGGTGGGGCCAACGTCCTGACTTTC. Translation gives CASSRVTGGANVLTF.

This chain uses TRBV15 with TRBJ1-6; perhaps TRBD1 as D (5 bases). Germline lookup yields CDR1 LNHNV and CDR2 YYDKDF (reference sequence). The CDR3 spans 16 residues. Between the trimmed V and J ends, which lost 3 bases and 6 bases, there was a span of 15 bases. CDR3 coding DNA: TGTGCCACCAGCAGTGGGACCCGCGGGAGTAATTCACCCCTCCACTTT. Encoded protein: CATSSGTRGSNSPLHF.

The V and J genes are TRBV2 and TRBJ1-5; the D gene is possibly TRBD1 (6 bases). Germline CDR1 SNHLY, CDR2 FYNNEI. The CDR3 length is 15 residues. V shed 3 bases and J shed 7 bases, with 16 bases lying between them. The DNA of the CDR3 is TGTGCCAGCAGTGAGGTCAGGGGACCAGGCCAGCCCCAGCATTTT. Its translation: CASSEVRGPGQPQHF.

V gene TRBV14 combines with J gene TRBJ1-6; a possible D gene is TRBD1 (5 bases). CDR1 and CDR2 from the germline V gene are SGHDN and FVKESK. CDR3 length equals 16 residues. V dropped 4 bases and J dropped 6 bases, with 16 bases sitting between them. This CDR3 is CASSRGPGLINSPLHF. Written as DNA, the CDR3 is TGTGCCAGCAGCCGAGGACCGGGACTGATTAATTCACCCCTCCACTTT. Drawing the rest from reference TRBV14 and TRBJ1-6, the complete variable domain is EAGVTQFPSHSVIEKGQTVTLRCDPISGHDNLYWYRRVMGKEIKFLLHFVKESKQDESGMPNNRFLAERTGGTYSTLKVQPAELEDSGVYFCASSRGPGLINSPLHFGNGTRLTVT.

As to this clonotype: At one end the junction does not follow the germline gene, possibly because of a read error. The genes are TRBV2 and TRBJ2-3, with 7 bases that match TRBD1. This CDR3 has 14 residues. Germline CDR1 and CDR2: SNHLY and FYNNEI. The CDR3 loop reads CASSETGHTDSQYF. CDR3 in DNA: TGTGCCAGCAGCGAGACAGGGCACACAGATTCGCAGTATTTT.

This rearrangement joins TRBV20-1 to TRBJ2-3; a possible D gene is TRBD2 (6 bases). V was clipped by 6 bases and J by 6 bases, with 19 bases between them. Germline loops: CDR1 DFQATT, CDR2 SNEGSKA (reference sequence). CDR3 length: 14 amino acids. In DNA, the CDR3 is TGCAGTGCCTTAGGAGGGACCGTCCCGGATACGCAGTATTTT. It codes for CSALGGTVPDTQYF.

The V gene is TRBV27, the J gene TRBJ1-1, with D possibly matching TRBD1 (5 bases). The CDR3 is 16 residues long. With 7 bases removed from V and 0 bases from J, the gap between germline ends came to 18 bases. Germline V gives CDR1 MNHEY, CDR2 SMNVEV (reference sequence). CDR3 DNA: TGTGCCAGCACCCCCGGAGGGGCAACCCTGAACACTGAAGCTTTCTTT. Protein product: CASTPGGATLNTEAFF.

The gene calls are TRBV20-1 and TRBJ2-5, with a possible D match to TRBD2 (5 bases). V lost 6 bases and J lost 5, with 19 bases in between. This CDR3 spans 14 amino acids. CDR1 and CDR2 from the germline V gene are DFQATT and SNEGSKA (reference sequence). In DNA, the CDR3 is TGCAGTGCCGCTTCCGGGATCCCGGGCGAGACCCAGTACTTC. Its translation: CSAASGIPGETQYF.

The V call is TRBV6-6, the J call TRBJ2-5, with TRBD2 as a possible D gene (6 bases). Trimming removed 4 bases at V and 5 bases at J, with 23 bases between. The CDR3 sequence is 17 residues long. Germline V gene lookup returns CDR1 MNHNY and CDR2 SVGAGI (reference sequence). The CDR3 is CASSFRTNGEFMETQYF. CDR3 nucleotides: TGTGCCAGCAGTTTTAGGACTAACGGGGAATTTATGGAGACCCAGTACTTC.

The rearrangement joins TRBV11-2 to TRBJ2-5; no clear D gene. Trimming cost V 5 bases and J 2 bases, with 18 bases left between them. The CDR3 has 16 residues. The germline gives CDR1 SGHAT, CDR2 FQNNGV. In nucleotides, the CDR3 is TGTGCCAGCAGCCCTGAGTTAGGACGGCGACAAGAGACCCAGTACTTC. As protein: CASSPELGRRQETQYF.